Each of the 20 T cell receptor beta chains below was sequenced from the same sample in a study of vaccination effects on CD4 cells after COVID-19. Generated by immunoSEQ multiplex PCR, the TCRdb table keeps only in-frame clones and is missing some. The sample holds roughly 35,000 clones, approximately 68% seen once. Antigen-specific CD4+ T cell clonotypes were called by their expansion after viral peptide-pool culture in ViraFEST. Subsequent to a culture period of about ten days, CD4+ T cells were isolated. In the vaccine recipients, nucleocapsid antibodies were negative and there was no prior SARS-CoV-2 infection. These TCRs are of unknown antigen specificity. The specimen comprised CD4+ T cells from PBMCs cultured with HCoV-OC43 spike peptides, sampled before COVID-19 vaccination. The sample's subset: HCoV-OC43 spike overlapping peptide pool stimulation. The receptors were sampled from a human donor who received a COVID-19 vaccine.

This chain uses TRBV20-1 with TRBJ2-7; D perhaps matches TRBD2 (5 bases). The germline V and J ends were trimmed by 4 bases and 3 bases, with 7 bases remaining between them. The CDR3 runs 11 residues. The germline V gene has CDR1 DFQATT and CDR2 SNEGSKA (reference sequence). The CDR3 coding sequence is TGCAGTGCTAACCGGGACTACGAGCAGTACTTC. Its translation: CSANRDYEQYF.

The J gene is TRBJ1-2, the V gene TRBV10-2; TRBD1 matches at 11 bases. The V segment lost 6 bases and the J segment 7 bases; nucleotides outside the gene matches: 10. The CDR3 is 15 residues long. CDR1 is WSHSY, CDR2 SAAADI, per germline. The CDR3 loop is CASSLRTGGLSGYTF. The DNA for the CDR3 is TGCGCCAGCAGCCTTCGGACAGGGGGCTTGAGTGGCTACACCTTC.

This clone was observed a handful of times. J is TRBJ2-2 and V is TRBV3-1 (or the pseudogene TRBV3-2), with 7 bases aligning to TRBD1. V lost 7 bases to trimming and J lost 2 bases; unmatched junction nucleotides: 7. This CDR3 is 15 amino acids long. Germline V gene lookup returns CDR1 LGHDT and CDR2 YNNKEL (reference sequence). Here the CDR3 reads CASTPGTDNTGELFF. Here the CDR3 DNA reads TGTGCCAGCACTCCCGGGACAGATAACACCGGGGAGCTGTTTTTT.

V usage is TRBV3-1 (or the pseudogene TRBV3-2) and J usage is TRBJ2-7; 7 bases agree with TRBD2. Germline V CDR1 and CDR2: LGHDT, YNNKEL (reference sequence). V dropped 0 bases and J dropped 2; count of bases not matched to a gene: 7. The CDR3 is made up of 16 amino acids. CDR3 residues: CASSQDLTSFTYEQYF. Written as DNA, the CDR3 is TGTGCCAGCAGCCAAGATCTGACTAGCTTTACCTACGAGCAGTACTTC.

The rearrangement uses TRBV5-6 and TRBJ2-2; no reliable D call. This CDR3 region has 13 residues. Deletions cut 0 bases from V and 5 bases from J, with 5 bases between. From germline, CDR1 is SGHDT and CDR2 YYEEEE. CDR3 region: CASSLVGTGELFF. The CDR3 DNA reads TGTGCCAGCAGCTTGGTAGGAACCGGGGAGCTGTTTTTT.

This clone was counted once. This chain joins TRBV10-3 and TRBJ1-2, with 12 bases identical to TRBD1. This CDR3 has 13 amino acids. The V segment lost 4 bases and the J segment 8 bases; nucleotides outside the gene matches: 2. Germline CDR1 ENHRY, CDR2 SYGVKD. The CDR3 DNA reads TGTGCCATCAGTGCGGGACAGGGGGCCGGCTACACCTTC. Protein sequence: CAISAGQGAGYTF.

In this sample, this clone turned up a few times. This sequence joins TRBV7-9 and TRBJ2-5, with D maybe TRBD1 (5 bases). The length of the CDR3 is 15 residues. V was trimmed by 1 base and J by 5 bases, leaving 14 bases between them. Germline values: CDR1 SEHNR, CDR2 FQNEAQ (reference sequence). Here the CDR3 DNA reads TGTGCCAGCAGCTTAGAGCGCAGGGTAGGCGAGACCCAGTACTTC. It translates to CASSLERRVGETQYF.

The chain recombines TRBV5-1 with TRBJ2-7; D gene unclear. Per the germline V gene, CDR1 is SGHRS and CDR2 is YFSETQ. The CDR3 sequence is 13 residues long. Trimming shortened V by 0 bases and J by 2 bases, and 6 bases separated the two germline ends. The CDR3 protein is CASSLDPAYEQYF. DNA for the CDR3: TGCGCCAGCAGCTTGGACCCGGCCTACGAGCAGTACTTC. The full variable domain, completed using reference TRBV5-1 and TRBJ2-7, is KAGVTQTPRYLIKTRGQQVTLSCSPISGHRSVSWYQQTPGQGLQFLFEYFSETQRNKGNFPGRFSGRQFSNSRSEMNVSTLELGDSALYLCASSLDPAYEQYFGPGTRLTVT.

This clone was seen a few times. V is TRBV11-3 and J is TRBJ1-1, with no clear D. Trimming removed 4 bases at V and 1 base at J, with 10 bases between. The CDR3 extends over 14 amino acids. Germline V CDR1 and CDR2: SGHNT, YENEEA. CDR3 residues: CASSSSAANTEAFF. In DNA form, the CDR3 reads TGTGCCAGCAGCTCTTCTGCCGCGAACACTGAAGCTTTCTTT.

The chain employs TRBV1 and TRBJ2-1; TRBD1 was called by the table and not checked on the DNA. TRBV1 is noted as a pseudogene. The CDR3 is 14 residues long. In DNA, the CDR3 is TGCACCAGCAGCCACGCGCCCTACAGGGATGAGCAGTTCTTC. Protein product: CTSSHAPYRDEQFF.

This chain joins TRBV2 and TRBJ1-5, with 8 bases fitting TRBD1. In germline, CDR1 is SNHLY, CDR2 FYNNEI. This CDR3 has 14 amino acids. J was trimmed by 4 bases and V by 6 bases; bases with no gene match: 5. Here the CDR3 DNA reads TGTGCCAGCAGGGGACAGGTCGGGAATCAGCCCCAGCATTTT. Amino acids: CASRGQVGNQPQHF.

The chain is built from TRBV30 and TRBJ2-3, with D hard to call. Trimming took 4 bases from V and 2 from J, leaving 16 bases between them. This CDR3 has 15 amino acids. The germline gives CDR1 GTSNPN, CDR2 SVGIG (reference sequence). CDR3 amino acids: CAWIPLGTITDTQYF. CDR3 coding DNA: TGTGCCTGGATCCCTCTCGGCACGATCACAGATACGCAGTATTTT.

This chain uses TRBV4-1 with TRBJ2-5, with a weak D call TRBD1 (5 bases). Germline V CDR1 and CDR2: MGHRA, YSYEKL. The CDR3 totals 12 residues. V lost 4 bases and J 7 bases, leaving 10 bases between the germline ends. CDR3 nucleotides: TGCGCCAGCAGCCCCAGGGATGGGACCCAGTACTTC. It is translated as CASSPRDGTQYF.

This clone appeared once. The chain has TRBV2 and TRBJ2-5; TRBD2 matches at 10 bases. Germline assignment: CDR1 SNHLY and CDR2 FYNNEI. The CDR3 has 15 residues. V gave up 7 bases and J gave up 1 base; unmatched junction bases: 6. The CDR3 DNA sequence: TGTGCCAGCACCCTACTAGCGGGAAGCCAAGAGACCCAGTACTTC. Residues: CASTLLAGSQETQYF.

In its sample, this clone was seen once. The rearrangement links TRBV14 to TRBJ2-3; 13 positions match TRBD2. CDR1 and CDR2 from the germline V gene are SGHDN and FVKESK. Trimming took 7 bases from V and 2 from J; bases not matched to a gene: 6. The CDR3 is made up of 16 amino acids. The CDR3 bases are TGTGCCAGCAACAGACTAGCGGGGGGAGCCACAGATACGCAGTATTTT. It encodes CASNRLAGGATDTQYF.

The V and J genes are TRBV10-2 and TRBJ1-3, with D uncertain. Germline lookup yields CDR1 WSHSY and CDR2 SAAADI. The CDR3 covers 15 residues. With 2 bases removed from V and 0 bases from J, the gap between germline ends came to 8 bases. The CDR3 loop reads CASSEAAISGNTIYF. CDR3 bases: TGCGCCAGCAGTGAGGCTGCCATCTCTGGAAACACCATATATTTT.

This chain uses TRBV2 with TRBJ2-5, with D tentatively TRBD2 (5 bases). V lost 7 bases and J lost 4, with 10 bases in between. CDR1 and CDR2 (germline): SNHLY, FYNNEI. CDR3 length: 12 amino acids. The CDR3 loop is CASNGERETQYF. CDR3 nucleotides: TGTGCCAGCAACGGGGAGCGAGAGACCCAGTACTTC.

J is TRBJ1-2 and V is TRBV6-5; unclear D gene. The V end was cut by 6 bases, the J end by 2 bases, with 10 bases between. The CDR3 sequence is 13 residues long. The germline gives CDR1 MNHEY, CDR2 SVGAGI. The CDR3 bases are TGTGCCAGCAGCAGAGATTTGAACTATGGCTACACCTTC. This encodes CASSRDLNYGYTF.

V and J are TRBV9 and TRBJ2-1; unclear D gene. CDR1 is SGDLS, CDR2 YYNGEE, per germline. V was clipped by 3 bases and J by 4 bases, with 11 bases between them. The CDR3 is 14 amino acids. The CDR3 coding sequence is TGTGCCAGCAGCGCAGTTGGTGGGTACAATGAGCAGTTCTTC. Amino acids: CASSAVGGYNEQFF.

The chain joins TRBV25-1 to TRBJ1-4; no definite D call. CDR3 length: 12 residues. Trimming removed 3 bases at V and 4 bases at J, with 3 bases between. Germline-derived CDR1 and CDR2 are MGHDK and SYGVNS. CDR3 sequence (DNA): TGTGCCAGCAGTGAGGGTAATGAAAAACTGTTTTTT. As protein: CASSEGNEKLFF.